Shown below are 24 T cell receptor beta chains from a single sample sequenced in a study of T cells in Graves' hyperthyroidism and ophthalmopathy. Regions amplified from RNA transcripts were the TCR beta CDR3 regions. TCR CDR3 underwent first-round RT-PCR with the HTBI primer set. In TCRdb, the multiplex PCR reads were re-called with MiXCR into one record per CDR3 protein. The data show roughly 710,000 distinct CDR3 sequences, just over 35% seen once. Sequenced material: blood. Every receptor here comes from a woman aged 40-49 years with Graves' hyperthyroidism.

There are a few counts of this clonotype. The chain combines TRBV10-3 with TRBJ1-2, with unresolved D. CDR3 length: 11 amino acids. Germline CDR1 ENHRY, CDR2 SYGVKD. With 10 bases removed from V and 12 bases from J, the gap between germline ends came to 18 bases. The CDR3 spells CATEGNSGNTF. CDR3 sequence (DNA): TGTGCCACCGAAGGGAACTCTGGAAACACCTTC.

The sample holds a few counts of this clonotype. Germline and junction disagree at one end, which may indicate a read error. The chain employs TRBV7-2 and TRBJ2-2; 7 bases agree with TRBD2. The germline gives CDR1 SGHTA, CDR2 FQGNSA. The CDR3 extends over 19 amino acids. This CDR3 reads CASSRTGRGAGVNTGELFF. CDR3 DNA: TGCGCCAGCAGCCGGACCGGCCGCGGGGCGGGGGTGAACACCGGGGAGCTGTTTTTT. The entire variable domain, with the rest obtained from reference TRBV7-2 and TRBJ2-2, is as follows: GAGVSQSPSNKVTEKGKDVELRCDPISGHTALYWYRQSLGQGLEFLIYFQGNSAPDKSGLPSDRFSAERTGGSVSTLTIQRTQQEDSAVYLCASSRTGRGAGVNTGELFFGEGSRLTVL.

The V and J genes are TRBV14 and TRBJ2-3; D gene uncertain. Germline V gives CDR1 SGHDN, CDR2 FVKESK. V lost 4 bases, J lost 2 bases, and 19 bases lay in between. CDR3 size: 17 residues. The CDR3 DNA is TGTGCCAGCAGCCCAGGCCTAGTGGCGGCTCTCACAGATACGCAGTATTTT. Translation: CASSPGLVAALTDTQYF.

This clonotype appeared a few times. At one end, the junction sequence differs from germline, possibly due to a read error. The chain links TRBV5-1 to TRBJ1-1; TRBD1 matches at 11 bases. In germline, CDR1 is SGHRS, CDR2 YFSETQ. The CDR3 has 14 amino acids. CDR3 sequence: CASSPGQGVSEAFF. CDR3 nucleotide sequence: TGTGCCAGCAGCCCGGGACAGGGGGTTTCTGAAGCTTTCTTT.

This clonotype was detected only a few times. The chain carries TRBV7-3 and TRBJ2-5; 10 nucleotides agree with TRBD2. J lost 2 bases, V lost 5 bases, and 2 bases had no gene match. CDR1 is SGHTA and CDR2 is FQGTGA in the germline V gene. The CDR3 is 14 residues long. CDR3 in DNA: TGTGCCAGCAGCCAACTAGCGGGGCAAGAGACCCAGTACTTC. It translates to CASSQLAGQETQYF.

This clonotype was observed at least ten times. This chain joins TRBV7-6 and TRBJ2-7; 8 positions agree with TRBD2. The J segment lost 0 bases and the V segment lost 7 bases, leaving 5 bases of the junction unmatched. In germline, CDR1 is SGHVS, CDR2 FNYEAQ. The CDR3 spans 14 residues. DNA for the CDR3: TGTGCCAGCACCCCCAGCGGGAGCTCCTACGAGCAGTACTTC. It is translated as CASTPSGSSYEQYF.

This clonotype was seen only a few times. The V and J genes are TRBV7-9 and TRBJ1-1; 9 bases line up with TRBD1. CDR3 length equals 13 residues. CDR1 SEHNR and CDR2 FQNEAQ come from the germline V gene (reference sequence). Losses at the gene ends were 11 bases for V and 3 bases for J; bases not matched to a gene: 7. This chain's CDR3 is CALQGAADTEAFF. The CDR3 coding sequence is TGTGCCTTACAGGGGGCTGCGGACACTGAAGCTTTCTTT. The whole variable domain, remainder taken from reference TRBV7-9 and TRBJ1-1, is DTGVSQNPRHKITKRGQNVTFRCDPISEHNRLYWYRQTLGQGPEFLTYFQNEAQLEKSRLLSDRFSAERPKGSFSTLEIQRTEQGDSAMYLCALQGAADTEAFFGQGTRLTVV.

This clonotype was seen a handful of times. DNA of the CDR3: TGTGCCAGCAGTTACGAGTACAATGGGGCCAACGTCCTGACTTTC. It specifies CASSYEYNGANVLTF. The rearrangement uses TRBV6-5 and TRBJ2-6, with D uncertain. With 2 bases removed from V and 3 bases from J, the gap between germline ends came to 8 bases. CDR3 size: 15 residues. Germline-derived CDR1 and CDR2 are MNHEY and SVGAGI.

CDR3 in amino acids: CASLIGTGTYEQYF. The DNA for the CDR3 is TGTGCCAGCCTGATCGGGACAGGGACCTACGAGCAGTACTTC. The chain couples TRBV2 to TRBJ2-7; 9 bases are a match to TRBD1. Trimming took 8 bases from V and 2 from J; bases not matched to a gene: 7. CDR1 is SNHLY, CDR2 FYNNEI, per germline. This CDR3 spans 14 amino acids.

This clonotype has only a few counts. The CDR3 sequence: CAISEWDRGLETQYF. CDR3 DNA: TGTGCCATCAGTGAATGGGACAGGGGGCTTGAGACCCAGTACTTC. The rearrangement uses TRBV10-3 and TRBJ2-5, with 12 bases matching TRBD1. The trim removed 3 bases at V and 5 bases at J, leaving 4 bases unmatched. The CDR3 runs 15 residues. Germline CDR1 ENHRY, CDR2 SYGVKD.

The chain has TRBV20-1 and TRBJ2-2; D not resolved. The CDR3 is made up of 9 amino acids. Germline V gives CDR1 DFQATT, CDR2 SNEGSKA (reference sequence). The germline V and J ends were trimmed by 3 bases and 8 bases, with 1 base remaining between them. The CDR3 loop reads CSASGELFF. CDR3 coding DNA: TGCAGTGCTAGTGGGGAGCTGTTTTTT.

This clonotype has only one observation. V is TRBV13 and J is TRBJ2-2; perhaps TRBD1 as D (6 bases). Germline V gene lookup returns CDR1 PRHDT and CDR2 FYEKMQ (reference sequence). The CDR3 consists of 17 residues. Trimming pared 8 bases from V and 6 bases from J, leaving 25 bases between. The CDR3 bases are TGTGCCAGCGCCCTAACAGGGTATCGATTCGTCTCCGGGGAGCTGTTTTTT. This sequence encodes CASALTGYRFVSGELFF.

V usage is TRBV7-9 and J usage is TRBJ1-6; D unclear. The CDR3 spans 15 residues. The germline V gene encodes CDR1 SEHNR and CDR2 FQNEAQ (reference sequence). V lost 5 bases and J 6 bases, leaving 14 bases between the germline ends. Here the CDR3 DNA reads TGTGCCAGCAGCACGGAGGCAGTTTTTAATTCACCCCTCCACTTT. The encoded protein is CASSTEAVFNSPLHF.

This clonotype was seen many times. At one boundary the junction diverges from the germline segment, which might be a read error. The CDR3 DNA reads TGTGCCAGCAGCTTTAATCAAGGGACCCAGTACTTC. It yields the protein CASSFNQGTQYF. The V gene is TRBV7-9, the J gene TRBJ2-5; D is unresolved. Germline V CDR1 and CDR2: SEHNR, FQNEAQ (reference sequence). CDR3 length equals 12 residues.

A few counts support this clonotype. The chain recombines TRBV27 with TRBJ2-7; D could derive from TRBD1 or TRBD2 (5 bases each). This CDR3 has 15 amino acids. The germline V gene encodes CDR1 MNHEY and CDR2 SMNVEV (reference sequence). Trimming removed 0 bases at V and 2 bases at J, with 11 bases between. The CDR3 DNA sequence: TGTGCCAGCAGTTTATCGGGACCTTCGGCCTACGAGCAGTACTTC. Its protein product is CASSLSGPSAYEQYF.

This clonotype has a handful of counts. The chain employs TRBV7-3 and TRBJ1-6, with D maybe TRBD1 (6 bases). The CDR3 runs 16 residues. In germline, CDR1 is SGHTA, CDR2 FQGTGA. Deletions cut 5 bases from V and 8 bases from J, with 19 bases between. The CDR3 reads CASSPGQSSSDSPLHF. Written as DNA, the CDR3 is TGTGCCAGCAGCCCCGGACAGAGCTCCTCGGATTCACCCCTCCACTTT.

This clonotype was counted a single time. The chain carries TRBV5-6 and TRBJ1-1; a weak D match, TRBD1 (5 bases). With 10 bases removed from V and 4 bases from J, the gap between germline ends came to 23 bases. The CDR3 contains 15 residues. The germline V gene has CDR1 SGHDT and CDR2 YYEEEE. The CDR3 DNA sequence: TGTGCCTGGAGTGCTACTCGGGGGATGGGCACTGAAGCTTTCTTT. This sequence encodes CAWSATRGMGTEAFF.

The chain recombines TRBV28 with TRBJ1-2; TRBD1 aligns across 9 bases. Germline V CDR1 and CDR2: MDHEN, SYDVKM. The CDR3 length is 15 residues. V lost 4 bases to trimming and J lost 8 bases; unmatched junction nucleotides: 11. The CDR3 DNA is TGTGCCAGCAGTTCCACCCACAGGGGGCTGAAAGGCTACACCTTC. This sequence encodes CASSSTHRGLKGYTF.

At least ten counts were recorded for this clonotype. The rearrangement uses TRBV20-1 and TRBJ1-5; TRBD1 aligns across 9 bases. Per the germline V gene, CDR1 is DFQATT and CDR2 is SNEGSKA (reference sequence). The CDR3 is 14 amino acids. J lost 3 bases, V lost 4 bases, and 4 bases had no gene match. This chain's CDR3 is CSAKRQGDNQPQHF. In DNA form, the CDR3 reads TGCAGTGCTAAGCGACAGGGGGACAATCAGCCCCAGCATTTT.

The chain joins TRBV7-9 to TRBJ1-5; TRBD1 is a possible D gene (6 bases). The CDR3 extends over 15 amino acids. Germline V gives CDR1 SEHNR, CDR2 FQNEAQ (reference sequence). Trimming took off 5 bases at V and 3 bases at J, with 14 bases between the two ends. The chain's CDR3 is CASSPEGGVNQPQHF. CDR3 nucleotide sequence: TGTGCCAGCAGCCCGGAGGGGGGCGTCAATCAGCCCCAGCATTTT.

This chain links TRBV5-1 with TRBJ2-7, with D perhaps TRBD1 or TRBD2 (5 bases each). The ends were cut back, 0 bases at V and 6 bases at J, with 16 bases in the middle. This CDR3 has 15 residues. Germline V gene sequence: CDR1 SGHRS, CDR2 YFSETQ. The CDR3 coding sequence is TGCGCCAGCAGCTTGGTTCCAGGGACCCCTTCCGAGCAGTACTTC. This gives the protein CASSLVPGTPSEQYF.

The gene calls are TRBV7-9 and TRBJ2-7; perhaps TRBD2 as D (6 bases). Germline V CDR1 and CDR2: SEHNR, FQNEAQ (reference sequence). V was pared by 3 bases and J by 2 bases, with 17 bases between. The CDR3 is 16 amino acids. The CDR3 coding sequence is TGTGCCAGCAGCTTCGCGGGTGGCGGGGAGCCCTACGAGCAGTACTTC. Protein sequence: CASSFAGGGEPYEQYF.

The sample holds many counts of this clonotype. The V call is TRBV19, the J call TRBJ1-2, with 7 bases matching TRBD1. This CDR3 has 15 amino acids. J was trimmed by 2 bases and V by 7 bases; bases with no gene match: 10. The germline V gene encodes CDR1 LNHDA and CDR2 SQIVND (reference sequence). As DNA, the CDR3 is TGTGCCAGTACCAACCGGGACAGCGAAAACTATGGCTACACCTTC. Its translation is CASTNRDSENYGYTF.

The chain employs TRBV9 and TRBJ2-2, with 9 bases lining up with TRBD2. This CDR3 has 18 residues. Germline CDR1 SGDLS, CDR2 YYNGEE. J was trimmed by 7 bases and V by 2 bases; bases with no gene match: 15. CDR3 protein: CASSVPQGGGGAVGELFF. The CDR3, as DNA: TGTGCCAGCAGCGTCCCACAAGGTGGCGGGGGGGCAGTCGGGGAGCTGTTTTTT.